Listed below are T cell receptor beta chains from one sample, sequenced in a study of blood T cell repertoires in COVID-19. The assay was immunoSEQ multiplex PCR, and TCRdb's table has in-frame clones only and misses some. Of about 310,000 clones in the sample, about 89% were seen once. The sequencing sample was made of peripheral blood. These receptor sequences come from a woman aged 45-65 years who had recovered from COVID-19. Each CDR3 is given with its conserved first and last residue. Each record gives: D gene, J gene, clone size, V gene, CDR3 protein, CDR3 DNA. The D gene is left open where the match is weak. Size values are once, few and many counts, or a class for expanded clones, and some rows have none.

D: NA
J: TRBJ2-5
size: NA
V: TRBV11-2
CDR3: CASSLFGDRTETQYF
DNA: TGTGCCAGCAGCTTATTTGGAGACAGGACAGAGACCCAGTACTTC

D: TRBD1
J: TRBJ2-7
size: NA
V: TRBV2
CDR3: CASSESTGAFHEQYF
DNA: TGTGCCAGCAGTGAATCAACAGGGGCCTTTCACGAGCAGTACTTC

D: TRBD2
J: TRBJ2-1
size: NA
V: TRBV5-6
CDR3: CASSFNPGRAGNEQFF
DNA: TGTGCCAGCAGCTTTAATCCCGGGAGGGCCGGGAATGAGCAGTTCTTC

D: TRBD1
J: TRBJ2-7
size: NA
V: TRBV27
CDR3: CASGRTGGGYEQYF
DNA: TGTGCCAGCGGTAGGACAGGGGGTGGCTACGAGCAGTACTTC

D: TRBD1
J: TRBJ1-2
size: NA
V: TRBV6-5
CDR3: CASRDAGQGKGYTF
DNA: TGTGCCAGCAGAGACGCTGGACAGGGGAAGGGCTACACCTTC

D: NA
J: TRBJ1-4
size: once
V: TRBV7-2
CDR3: CASSSQTGPVEKLFF
DNA: TGTGCCAGCAGCTCACAAACAGGGCCTGTGGAAAAACTGTTTTTT

D: NA
J: TRBJ2-7
size: NA
V: TRBV30
CDR3: CAWSLSGGYEQYF
DNA: TGTGCCTGGAGTCTATCCGGGGGTTACGAGCAGTACTTC

D: TRBD1
J: TRBJ1-2
size: few
V: TRBV4-1
CDR3: CASSPTQGANYGYTF
DNA: TGCGCCAGCAGCCCCACCCAGGGGGCTAACTATGGCTACACCTTC

D: NA
J: TRBJ2-6
size: NA
V: TRBV11-2
CDR3: CASSFAGTGANVLTF
DNA: TGTGCCAGCAGCTTCGCAGGGACTGGGGCCAACGTCCTGACTTTC

D: NA
J: TRBJ2-7
size: NA
V: TRBV25-1
CDR3: CASSLGVSGYEQYF
DNA: TGTGCCAGCAGTCTTGGCGTTAGCGGTTACGAGCAGTACTTC

D: NA
J: TRBJ2-5
size: NA
V: TRBV2
CDR3: CASSAGGGQETQYF
DNA: TGTGCCAGCAGCGCCGGAGGCGGCCAAGAGACCCAGTACTTC

D: TRBD1
J: TRBJ2-7
size: NA
V: TRBV5-8
CDR3: CASSLPTGGGYEQYF
DNA: TGTGCCAGCAGCTTACCGACAGGGGGCGGGTACGAGCAGTACTTC

D: NA
J: TRBJ2-5
size: NA
V: TRBV7-2
CDR3: CASSLLYQETQYF
DNA: TGTGCCAGCAGCTTACTCTACCAAGAGACCCAGTACTTC

D: NA
J: TRBJ2-1
size: NA
V: TRBV19
CDR3: CASRSRAAGSYNEQFF
DNA: TGTGCCAGTAGGTCTAGAGCGGCGGGCTCCTACAATGAGCAGTTCTTC

D: NA
J: TRBJ1-4
size: NA
V: TRBV7-2
CDR3: CASSVDGVGELFF
DNA: TGTGCCAGCAGCGTCGACGGGGTTGGGGAACTGTTTTTT

D: NA
J: TRBJ2-1
size: once
V: TRBV11-3
CDR3: CASSLGSGGEQFF
DNA: TGTGCCAGCAGCTTAGGGTCAGGTGGTGAGCAGTTCTTC